This paragraph reports one T cell receptor (beta chain). This record belongs to a study of OX40 agonist ivuxolimab in advanced cancers. About the study: Having had anti-PD-1, anti-PD-L1 or anti-CTLA-4 therapy before was allowed, and more than 35% had some. Partial responses were recorded for three patients, including one with hepatocellular carcinoma and two with cutaneous melanoma.

Some clones are missing from TCRdb's copy, which holds only in-frame ones; the method was immunoSEQ multiplex PCR. The sample lists some 78,000 clones, approximately 90% occurring once. Deletions cut 4 bases from V and 4 bases from J, with 13 bases between. Per germline, CDR1 KGHSH and CDR2 LQKENI. The CDR3 extends over 14 amino acids. The receptor was isolated from an adult with an advanced solid tumor such as melanoma, head and neck, liver or kidney cancer. The chain uses TRBV18 and TRBJ2-5, with D possibly being TRBD1 or TRBD2 (5 bases each). The starting material was CD4+ or CD8+ T cells sorted from blood, obtained in a trial of the OX40 agonist ivuxolimab. CDR3 protein: CASSRDQATETQYF. Here the CDR3 DNA reads TGTGCCAGCTCACGGGACCAGGCTACAGAGACCCAGTACTTC.